The 20 T cell receptor beta chains reported below all come from one sample, sequenced in a study of T cell changes during pregnancy in multiple sclerosis. Assay: immunoSEQ multiplex PCR; the TCRdb copy retains only in-frame clones and omits some. The sample holds fewer than 45,000 clones; roughly 87% are singletons and the top ten take 9% to 10%. Sequencing used CD8+ T cells from peripheral blood mononuclear cells, obtained in the first trimester of pregnancy. The receptors were gathered from a female donor with multiple sclerosis, enrolled in a pregnancy study.

V usage is TRBV7-6 and J usage is TRBJ1-2, with TRBD1 matching over 8 bases. There are 16 residues in the CDR3. With 5 bases clipped from V and 4 bases from J, the junction kept 12 bases outside the gene matches. CDR1 SGHVS and CDR2 FNYEAQ come from the germline V gene. The CDR3 nucleotides are TGTGCCAGCAGCCACACGCCAGGGACAGGCCTCTATGGCTACACCTTC. Protein sequence: CASSHTPGTGLYGYTF.

The V gene is TRBV4-1, the J gene TRBJ2-7; a weak D match, TRBD2 (5 bases). There are 13 residues in the CDR3. Germline V gives CDR1 MGHRA, CDR2 YSYEKL. V lost 0 bases to trimming and J lost 4 bases, with 7 bases between them. This CDR3 is CASSQEVAYEQYF. The DNA for the CDR3 is TGCGCCAGCAGCCAAGAGGTAGCGTACGAGCAGTACTTC.

This clone is a singleton in its sample. J is TRBJ2-7 and V is TRBV30, with 9 positions matching TRBD1. The trim removed 4 bases at V and 3 bases at J, leaving 7 bases unmatched. Looked up from germline, CDR1 is GTSNPN and CDR2 is SVGIG (reference sequence). This CDR3 has 14 amino acids. CDR3 protein: CAWNHGTGSYEQYF. In DNA, the CDR3 is TGTGCCTGGAATCACGGGACAGGGAGCTACGAGCAGTACTTC.

The chain employs TRBV9 and TRBJ1-1, with unresolved D. Germline V gene lookup returns CDR1 SGDLS and CDR2 YYNGEE. V was clipped by 2 bases and J by 3 bases, with 8 bases between them. The CDR3 is made up of 13 amino acids. The CDR3 DNA reads as TGTGCCAGCAGCGTCGGGGTTGACACTGAAGCTTTCTTT. It codes for CASSVGVDTEAFF.

This chain joins TRBV6-4 and TRBJ2-1; D possibly corresponds to TRBD2 (5 bases). Trimming shortened V by 0 bases and J by 6 bases, and 18 bases separated the two germline ends. This CDR3 spans 17 amino acids. Germline V gene data show CDR1 as MRHNA and CDR2 as SNTAGT. CDR3 sequence: CASSDSGPWLARNEQFF. As DNA, the CDR3 is TGTGCCAGCAGTGACTCCGGCCCGTGGCTAGCCCGCAATGAGCAGTTCTTC.

The chain couples TRBV6-4 to TRBJ2-2, with TRBD2 identical over 13 bases. The CDR3 length is 17 residues. Trimming cost V 5 bases and J 3 bases; bases outside gene matches: 6. The germline gives CDR1 MRHNA, CDR2 SNTAGT. This chain's CDR3 is CASSSTSGGPDTGELFF. As DNA, the CDR3 is TGTGCCAGCAGTTCGACTAGCGGGGGGCCGGACACCGGGGAGCTGTTTTTT.

The rearrangement joins TRBV9 to TRBJ2-7; D remains ambiguous. Germline loops: CDR1 SGDLS, CDR2 YYNGEE. This CDR3 has 14 amino acids. V was cut by 0 bases and J by 2 bases, with 9 bases left in between. The CDR3 is CASSVDELAYEQYF. CDR3 nucleotides: TGTGCCAGCAGCGTAGACGAGTTGGCCTACGAGCAGTACTTC.

This chain uses TRBV11-2 with TRBJ2-3; D is ambiguous. The germline V and J ends were trimmed by 4 bases and 3 bases, with 5 bases remaining between them. Germline V gene sequence: CDR1 SGHAT, CDR2 FQNNGV. The CDR3 sequence is 12 residues long. CDR3 loop: CASSSPTDTQYF. The CDR3, as DNA: TGTGCCAGCAGCTCCCCTACAGATACGCAGTATTTT.

The V call is TRBV4-1, the J call TRBJ1-1, with D perhaps TRBD1 (5 bases). The V gene's germline CDR1 is MGHRA and CDR2 YSYEKL. This CDR3 region has 14 residues. Trimming removed 3 bases from V and 5 bases from J, with 13 bases in between. The CDR3, as DNA: TGCGCCAGCAGCCAGCACAACGGGGGGACTGAAGCTTTCTTT. Translation gives CASSQHNGGTEAFF.

Concerning this clone: The sample has other DNA sequences that encode this CDR3 too. J is TRBJ2-6 and V is TRBV11-2; no clear D gene. CDR3 size: 16 residues. Germline CDR1 reads SGHAT; CDR2 reads FQNNGV. V was pared by 1 base and J by 4 bases, with 11 bases between. CDR3 in amino acids: CASSLVGGLGANVLTF. The CDR3 DNA sequence: TGTGCCAGCAGCTTAGTGGGTGGGCTGGGGGCCAACGTCCTGACTTTC.

The V gene is TRBV7-2, the J gene TRBJ2-2; TRBD2 matches 10 bases. Losses at the gene ends were 6 bases for V and 6 bases for J; bases not matched to a gene: 7. The CDR3 runs 15 residues. The germline V gene encodes CDR1 SGHTA and CDR2 FQGNSA. CDR3 DNA: TGTGCCAGCAGGGCCGGGACTAGCGTCCCCGGGGAGCTGTTTTTT. This sequence encodes CASRAGTSVPGELFF.

The chain joins TRBV7-6 to TRBJ1-1; no clear D gene. Germline lookup yields CDR1 SGHVS and CDR2 FNYEAQ. V gave up 5 bases and J gave up 7 bases, with 14 bases separating them. The CDR3 covers 13 residues. The CDR3 is CASSSRAGIEAFF. The CDR3 DNA reads TGTGCCAGCAGCAGTAGGGCGGGGATTGAAGCTTTCTTT. Using reference TRBV7-6 and TRBJ1-1 for the parts outside the CDR3, the full variable domain is GAGVSQSPRYKVTKRGQDVALRCDPISGHVSLYWYRQALGQGPEFLTYFNYEAQQDKSGLPNDRFSAERPEGSISTLTIQRTEQRDSAMYRCASSSRAGIEAFFGQGTRLTVV.

The J gene is TRBJ2-7, the V gene TRBV4-1; 9 positions agree with TRBD2. Germline V gene lookup returns CDR1 MGHRA and CDR2 YSYEKL. The junction had 9 bases not matched to a gene; V was cut back by 8 bases and J by 7 bases. CDR3 size: 13 residues. For the CDR3, the DNA is TGCGCCAGCTCACCAAGACTAGCGGTGGAGCAGTACTTC. Protein: CASSPRLAVEQYF.

V is TRBV7-9 and J is TRBJ2-1, with D tentatively TRBD1 (5 bases). The CDR3 sequence is 15 residues long. Trimming cost V 5 bases and J 8 bases, with 19 bases left between them. Germline V CDR1 and CDR2: SEHNR, FQNEAQ (reference sequence). CDR3 sequence: CASSRPGPLEDEQFF. CDR3 coding DNA: TGTGCCAGCAGCCGACCAGGGCCCCTCGAAGATGAGCAGTTCTTC.

The V gene is TRBV2, the J gene TRBJ1-1; D is perhaps TRBD1 (5 bases). The CDR3 totals 13 residues. The ends were cut back, 2 bases at V and 4 bases at J, with 8 bases in the middle. Germline-derived CDR1 and CDR2 are SNHLY and FYNNEI. CDR3: CASSEWGGTEAFF. DNA of the CDR3: TGTGCCAGCAGTGAATGGGGGGGCACTGAAGCTTTCTTT.

J is TRBJ1-3 and V is TRBV4-2; TRBD1 aligns across 7 bases. CDR3 length: 16 residues. Germline values: CDR1 LGHNA, CDR2 YNFKEQ. V was clipped by 4 bases and J by 2 bases; unmatched bases: 8. The CDR3 DNA follows: TGTGCCAGCAGCCGACAGGGATCAGCTGCTGGAAACACCATATATTTT. Translation gives CASSRQGSAAGNTIYF.

The chain links TRBV28 to TRBJ2-7, with D maybe TRBD2 (7 bases). The CDR3 is made up of 17 amino acids. The germline V and J ends were trimmed by 3 bases and 4 bases, with 22 bases remaining between them. The germline V gene encodes CDR1 MDHEN and CDR2 SYDVKM. CDR3 protein: CASSLGGPHTPIYEQYF. In DNA, the CDR3 is TGTGCCAGCAGTTTGGGGGGGCCCCACACTCCTATATACGAGCAGTACTTC.

V and J are TRBV27 and TRBJ1-1, with D unclear. V lost 6 bases to trimming and J lost 6 bases, with 14 bases between them. Germline assignment: CDR1 MNHEY and CDR2 SMNVEV (reference sequence). This CDR3 spans 13 amino acids. CDR3 DNA: TGTGCCAGCAGCCACTCACCGGGTTCTGAAGCTTTCTTT. This sequence encodes CASSHSPGSEAFF.

CDR3 residues: CASSSLGQGPYEQYF. In DNA form, the CDR3 reads TGTGCCAGCAGTTCCCTGGGACAGGGGCCCTACGAGCAGTACTTC. The rearrangement joins TRBV27 to TRBJ2-7; TRBD1 matches 10 bases. Germline values: CDR1 MNHEY, CDR2 SMNVEV (reference sequence). The CDR3 extends over 15 amino acids. V was pared by 4 bases and J by 2 bases, with 5 bases of the junction left unmatched.

The J gene is TRBJ1-1, the V gene TRBV6-6; 7 positions agree with TRBD1. Unmatched junction bases numbered 5, after V lost 6 bases and J lost 1 base. Germline values: CDR1 MNHNY, CDR2 SVGAGI (reference sequence). This CDR3 is built from 14 residues. The CDR3 DNA sequence: TGTGCCAGCAGACCGGGACAGCAGAACACTGAAGCTTTCTTT. As protein: CASRPGQQNTEAFF.